The 17 T cell receptor beta chains reported below all come from one sample, sequenced in a study of T cells after yellow fever vaccination. MiXCR, applied by TCRdb to the 5' RACE reads, yields one record per CDR3 protein. The data contain more than 95,000 distinct CDR3 sequences, roughly 8.2% of them singletons. The sequenced sample was CD8+ T cells sorted from PBMCs, obtained on the day of the yellow fever booster vaccination. Receptor source: a young man who received the YFV17D yellow fever vaccine.

This clonotype was recorded at least ten times. This rearrangement joins TRBV7-9 to TRBJ2-3; D gene unclear. CDR3 size: 16 residues. CDR1 is SEHNR and CDR2 is FQNEAQ in the germline V gene (reference sequence). The V end was cut by 5 bases, the J end by 2 bases, with 17 bases between. CDR3 coding DNA: TGTGCCAGCAGCACCAATGTGGGGATCTCCACAGATACGCAGTATTTT. Encoded protein: CASSTNVGISTDTQYF.

This clonotype was detected only a few times. The chain is built from TRBV6-2 or TRBV6-3 and TRBJ2-2; TRBD2 matches 10 bases. The CDR3 is 16 amino acids. J gave up 0 bases and V 8 bases, and 6 bases lay outside the gene matches. Germline CDR1 MNHEY, CDR2 SVGEGT. The CDR3 DNA is TGTGCCAGCCGGACTAGCGGAGAAGCGAACACCGGGGAGCTGTTTTTT. It encodes CASRTSGEANTGELFF.

The sample holds many counts of this clonotype. This chain connects TRBV4-3 to TRBJ2-2; D gene uncertain. V lost 0 bases and J 6 bases, leaving 11 bases between the germline ends. CDR3 size: 15 residues. Germline V gene data show CDR1 as LGHNA and CDR2 as YSLEER. The CDR3 DNA reads as TGCGCCAGCAGCCAAGATCTGGAGTTTTCCGGGGAGCTGTTTTTT. Its protein product is CASSQDLEFSGELFF.

This clonotype was seen a few times. The V and J genes are TRBV27 and TRBJ2-7, with D possibly TRBD2 on 5 matching bases. The CDR3 has 13 amino acids. The germline gives CDR1 MNHEY, CDR2 SMNVEV (reference sequence). Trimming cost V 2 bases and J 3 bases, with 8 bases left between them. CDR3 region: CASSLKSGYEQYF. CDR3 DNA sequence: TGTGCCAGCAGTTTAAAAAGCGGCTACGAGCAGTACTTC.

The chain couples TRBV5-1 to TRBJ2-6, with 9 bases matching TRBD1. This CDR3 is 18 amino acids long. In germline, CDR1 is SGHRS, CDR2 YFSETQ. Trimming took 0 bases from V and 2 from J; bases not matched to a gene: 6. This CDR3 reads CASSLVGTGQTGANVLTF. In DNA, the CDR3 is TGCGCCAGCAGCTTGGTCGGGACAGGGCAAACTGGGGCCAACGTCCTGACTTTC.

The chain links TRBV7-8 to TRBJ1-2; TRBD1 is a possible D gene (6 bases). Trimming stripped 5 bases from V and 6 bases from J, with 19 bases between. Germline CDR1 reads SGHVS; CDR2 reads FQNEAQ. The CDR3 spans 15 residues. The CDR3 here is CASSPRTAPFDGYTF. DNA for the CDR3: TGTGCCAGCAGCCCTCGGACAGCCCCGTTCGATGGCTACACCTTC.

This clonotype was seen a handful of times. The chain recombines TRBV6-6 with TRBJ2-7, with D unclear. The V end lost 5 bases, the J end lost 2 bases, and 7 bases lay between the germline ends. CDR1 and CDR2 (germline): MNHNY, SVGAGI (reference sequence). This CDR3 is 12 amino acids long. CDR3 in DNA: TGTGCCAGCAGTGATGTCCCCTACGAGCAGTACTTC. Translating it yields CASSDVPYEQYF.

This chain uses TRBV4-1 with TRBJ1-5; D ambiguous. Germline assignment: CDR1 MGHRA and CDR2 YSYEKL. The CDR3 has 15 amino acids. Trimming cost V 0 bases and J 2 bases, with 8 bases left between them. The CDR3 loop reads CASSQDTAGNQPQHF. The CDR3 DNA is TGCGCCAGCAGCCAAGATACGGCAGGCAATCAGCCCCAGCATTTT.

The chain combines TRBV27 with TRBJ2-5; 10 bases fit TRBD1. CDR1 is MNHEY, CDR2 SMNVEV, per germline (reference sequence). The CDR3 covers 16 residues. Germline trimming cut 2 bases from V and 1 base from J; bases unmatched to any gene: 4. DNA for the CDR3: TGTGCCAGCAGTTTACTGGGACAGGGGATCCAAGAGACCCAGTACTTC. Translated: CASSLLGQGIQETQYF.

This clonotype was recorded a few times. The chain links TRBV19 to TRBJ1-5; the match to TRBD1 covers 11 bases. The CDR3 has 18 residues. After removal of 3 bases from V and 0 bases from J, the junction contained 7 bases not matched to a gene. Germline loops: CDR1 LNHDA, CDR2 SQIVND (reference sequence). CDR3 protein: CASSMGDRGYYSNQPQHF. The DNA for the CDR3 is TGTGCCAGTAGTATGGGGGACAGGGGGTATTATAGCAATCAGCCCCAGCATTTT.

The table lists this clonotype with a few counts. The gene calls are TRBV11-2 and TRBJ2-4, with D unclear. The CDR3 length is 16 residues. The V end lost 4 bases, the J end lost 0 bases, and 13 bases lay between the germline ends. Germline CDR1 is SGHAT and CDR2 is FQNNGV. The CDR3 sequence is CASSSGRSLAKNIQYF. The CDR3 DNA reads as TGTGCCAGCAGCTCCGGCCGATCACTAGCCAAAAACATTCAGTACTTC.

This clonotype was seen more than once but under ten times. The rearrangement links TRBV5-6 to TRBJ2-7, with D perhaps TRBD1 or TRBD2 (5 bases each). This CDR3 contains 12 residues. Germline V gene lookup returns CDR1 SGHDT and CDR2 YYEEEE. V was trimmed by 2 bases and J by 8 bases, leaving 11 bases between them. CDR3: CASSLGPGQQYF. The CDR3 nucleotides read TGTGCCAGCAGCTTAGGACCGGGACAGCAGTACTTC.

This clonotype was seen more than once but under ten times. The chain joins TRBV12-3 or TRBV12-4 to TRBJ1-5; perhaps TRBD1 as D (5 bases). The CDR3 runs to 15 residues. The V and J ends lost 6 bases and 2 bases respectively, with 14 bases between them. CDR3 sequence: CASSRGVSGNQPQHF. As DNA, the CDR3 is TGTGCCAGCAGCCGAGGGGTCTCGGGCAATCAGCCCCAGCATTTT.

Only a few counts were recorded for this clonotype. The rearrangement uses TRBV5-1 and TRBJ2-7; TRBD1 matches at 7 bases. The ends lost 4 bases at V and 2 bases at J; junction bases unmatched: 6. This CDR3 region has 14 residues. Germline CDR1 and CDR2: SGHRS and YFSETQ. The CDR3 protein is CASSPAQGAYEQYF. The DNA for the CDR3 is TGCGCCAGCAGCCCCGCGCAGGGGGCCTACGAGCAGTACTTC.

The table lists this clonotype with many counts. The chain couples TRBV4-3 to TRBJ2-2; D is perhaps TRBD1 (6 bases). V was clipped by 4 bases and J by 4 bases, with 10 bases between them. Germline V gene lookup returns CDR1 LGHNA and CDR2 YSLEER. This CDR3 comprises 14 residues. Here the CDR3 DNA reads TGCGCCAGCAGCCTCGACAGGACCACCGGGGAGCTGTTTTTT. Amino acid sequence: CASSLDRTTGELFF.

The rearrangement links TRBV7-2 to TRBJ2-5; D is unresolved. With 0 bases removed from V and 2 bases from J, the gap between germline ends came to 10 bases. The CDR3 loop spans 15 amino acids. The germline CDR1 and CDR2 sequences are SGHTA and FQGNSA. CDR3 in amino acids: CASSLAGSRQETQYF. The DNA of the CDR3 is TGTGCCAGCAGCTTAGCCGGAAGCAGGCAAGAGACCCAGTACTTC.

This clonotype was found a few times. The chain links TRBV27 to TRBJ2-3; D not certain. From germline, CDR1 is MNHEY and CDR2 SMNVEV (reference sequence). The CDR3 is made up of 13 amino acids. Trimming removed 5 bases from V and 5 bases from J, with 11 bases in between. CDR3 sequence reads: CASSIAGQDTQYF. In DNA, the CDR3 is TGTGCCAGCAGTATAGCAGGCCAAGATACGCAGTATTTT.